The 27 T cell receptor beta chains below come from one sample, sequenced in a study of blood T cells in healthy people across ages. Then a second PCR, running about 6 to 12 cycles, was carried out with a sample-barcoded 5' primer and a J-beta primer mix. MiXCR, applied by TCRdb to the 5' RACE reads, yields one record per CDR3 protein. The repertoire consists of around 1,800,000 distinct CDR3 sequences, with around 40% occurring once and the leading ten covering roughly 23%. Input material: blood. These receptors came from a human donor in good health.

In its sample, this clonotype was seen once. This may stem from a read error, because a much larger clone lies one nucleotide away. The J gene is TRBJ1-2, the V gene TRBV6-2 or TRBV6-3; 7 bases are shared with TRBD1. J gave up 4 bases and V 6 bases, and 14 bases lay outside the gene matches. This CDR3 spans 16 amino acids. Germline V gene sequence: CDR1 MNHEY, CDR2 SVGEGT. CDR3 in amino acids: CASSPGTGVHGYGYTF. In DNA form, the CDR3 reads TGTGCCAGCAGCCCCGGAACAGGGGTTCACGGCTATGGCTACACCTTC.

This clonotype appeared a single time. The V gene is TRBV7-9, the J gene TRBJ1-1, with a tentative D call TRBD1 (6 bases). Per the germline V gene, CDR1 is SEHNR and CDR2 is FQNEAQ (reference sequence). The germline V and J ends were trimmed by 1 base and 8 bases, with 20 bases remaining between them. CDR3 length: 16 amino acids. The CDR3 DNA sequence: TGTGCCAGCAGCTTAGGGAGAGGTCGCAGGGGTCCCGAAGCTTTCTTT. It specifies CASSLGRGRRGPEAFF.

This chain uses TRBV20-1 with TRBJ2-3, with 11 bases lining up with TRBD2. Germline assignment: CDR1 DFQATT and CDR2 SNEGSKA (reference sequence). The length of the CDR3 is 20 residues. V was pared by 5 bases and J by 2 bases, with 21 bases of the junction left unmatched. CDR3 in amino acids: CSAVPGRIPSSGGNTDTQYF. In nucleotides, the CDR3 is TGCAGTGCTGTCCCGGGAAGGATTCCTTCTAGCGGGGGGAACACAGATACGCAGTATTTT.

About this clonotype: At one boundary the junction diverges from the germline segment, which might be a read error. The rearrangement uses TRBV6-2 or TRBV6-3 and TRBJ2-2, with a tentative D call TRBD2 (5 bases). This CDR3 is 13 amino acids long. Germline loops: CDR1 MNHEY, CDR2 SVGEGT. The CDR3 is CASSVEYTGEQFF. CDR3 in DNA: TGTGCCAGCAGTGTTGAGTACACCGGGGAGCAGTTTTTT.

V is TRBV5-1 and J is TRBJ1-2; 9 positions match TRBD1. There are 15 residues in the CDR3. Germline CDR1 is SGHRS and CDR2 is YFSETQ. The junction had 8 bases not matched to a gene; V was cut back by 4 bases and J by 4 bases. The CDR3 reads CASSLRTGVGYGYTF. The CDR3 bases are TGCGCCAGCAGCCTTCGGACAGGGGTTGGCTATGGCTACACCTTC.

The chain couples TRBV7-3 to TRBJ2-4; TRBD2 aligns across 7 bases. The closer fit of TRBJ2-5 to the DNA end suggests the J call may be wrong. The CDR3 spans 15 residues. Germline CDR1 SGHTA, CDR2 FQGTGA. The chain's CDR3 is CASSPFAGEQETQYF. CDR3 sequence (DNA): TGTGCCAGCAGCCCATTTGCGGGGGAACAAGAGACCCAGTACTTC.

This clonotype was counted a few times. J is TRBJ2-3 and V is TRBV20-1; 9 bases map to TRBD1. Germline lookup yields CDR1 DFQATT and CDR2 SNEGSKA (reference sequence). V dropped 2 bases and J dropped 14; count of bases not matched to a gene: 20. This CDR3 region has 16 residues. The CDR3 spells CSARPRTGAISGTTYF. The CDR3 DNA reads TGCAGTGCTAGACCACGGACAGGGGCGATATCGGGTACTACGTATTTT.

The V and J genes are TRBV5-1 and TRBJ2-5, with TRBD2 matching over 9 bases. V shed 2 bases and J 2 bases; nucleotides not matched to a gene: 4. The CDR3 is made up of 15 amino acids. CDR1 is SGHRS and CDR2 is YFSETQ in the germline V gene. The CDR3 region has the DNA TGCGCCAGCAGCTTCATAGCGGGGGAACAAGAGACCCAGTACTTC. Protein product: CASSFIAGEQETQYF.

This clonotype was counted between two and nine times. The V and J genes are TRBV6-2 or TRBV6-3 and TRBJ1-1; TRBD1 agrees at 7 bases. In germline, CDR1 is MNHEY, CDR2 SVGEGT. Trimming took 10 bases from V and 4 from J; bases not matched to a gene: 12. The CDR3 contains 14 residues. CDR3 loop: CATRQGIEVTEAFF. The CDR3 bases are TGTGCCACCCGACAGGGTATAGAGGTCACTGAAGCTTTCTTT.

On this clonotype itself: Being one base from a much bigger clone, this may be a read error. The chain is built from TRBV29-1 and TRBJ2-7; D is ambiguous. CDR3 length: 14 amino acids. CDR1 and CDR2 from the germline V gene are SQVTM and ANQGSEA. With 4 bases removed from V and 0 bases from J, the gap between germline ends came to 13 bases. CDR3 residues: CSVVRRASSYEQYF. The CDR3, as DNA: TGCAGCGTTGTACGACGGGCTAGCTCCTACGAGCAGTACTTC.

The chain joins TRBV7-9 to TRBJ2-7; 7 nucleotides align to TRBD1. Germline CDR1 and CDR2: SEHNR and FQNEAQ (reference sequence). After removal of 1 base from V and 1 base from J, the junction contained 10 bases not matched to a gene. The CDR3 extends over 17 amino acids. The CDR3 reads CASSLVSQGELSYEQYF. The CDR3 coding sequence is TGTGCCAGCAGCTTAGTCTCTCAGGGGGAATTATCCTACGAGCAGTACTTC. The full variable domain, in which reference TRBV7-9 and TRBJ2-7 provide the parts outside the CDR3, is DTGVSQNPRHKITKRGQNVTFRCDPISEHNRLYWYRQTLGQGPEFLTYFQNEAQLEKSRLLSDRFSAERPKGSFSTLEIQRTEQGDSAMYLCASSLVSQGELSYEQYFGPGTRLTVT.

The chain recombines TRBV7-2 with TRBJ2-1; 11 bases fit TRBD2. CDR1 is SGHTA, CDR2 FQGNSA, per germline. V lost 1 base, J lost 3 bases, and 8 bases stayed unmatched. The CDR3 has 18 amino acids. CDR3 nucleotides: TGTGCCAGCAGCTTAGGGCTAGCGGGGGGATTATACTACAATGAGCAGTTCTTC. Residues: CASSLGLAGGLYYNEQFF.

This clonotype appeared a few times. The genes are TRBV7-2 and TRBJ2-7, with a tentative D call TRBD1 (5 bases). Per the germline V gene, CDR1 is SGHTA and CDR2 is FQGNSA. This CDR3 comprises 14 residues. With 1 base removed from V and 3 bases from J, the gap between germline ends came to 10 bases. CDR3 sequence reads: CASSLVGADYEQYF. As DNA, the CDR3 is TGTGCCAGCAGCTTAGTAGGGGCAGACTACGAGCAGTACTTC.

This sequence joins TRBV3-1 and TRBJ2-2; 11 bases map to TRBD2. The ends lost 2 bases at V and 4 bases at J; junction bases unmatched: 0. From germline, CDR1 is LGHDT and CDR2 YNNKEL (reference sequence). The CDR3 consists of 15 residues. The CDR3 nucleotides read TGTGCCAGCAGCCAACTAGCGGGGGGCACCGGGGAGCTGTTTTTT. Amino acids: CASSQLAGGTGELFF.

V is TRBV7-9 and J is TRBJ1-4; D is uncertain. There are 16 residues in the CDR3. V was pared by 0 bases and J by 8 bases, with 16 bases between. Germline CDR1 reads SEHNR; CDR2 reads FQNEAQ (reference sequence). In DNA form, the CDR3 reads TGTGCCAGCAGCTTAGCGCAAAGTACAGTTTTCGAAAAACTGTTTTTT. Amino acid sequence: CASSLAQSTVFEKLFF.

This clonotype has more than one count but fewer than ten. The chain joins TRBV4-3 to TRBJ1-4, with a tentative D call TRBD1 (6 bases). The CDR3 runs 15 residues. V dropped 3 bases and J dropped 7 bases, with 15 bases sitting between them. The V gene's germline CDR1 is LGHNA and CDR2 YSLEER. The CDR3 DNA follows: TGCGCCAGCAGCCAGGGGGCGCTTAGGTCTGAAAAACTGTTTTTT. Amino acid sequence: CASSQGALRSEKLFF.

This clonotype has only a few counts. The rearrangement uses TRBV10-3 and TRBJ1-2; D not resolved. Per germline, CDR1 ENHRY and CDR2 SYGVKD. V was trimmed by 3 bases and J by 4 bases, leaving 6 bases between them. The CDR3 length is 12 residues. CDR3 loop: CAISELGYGYTF. As DNA, the CDR3 is TGTGCCATCAGTGAATTAGGCTATGGCTACACCTTC.

The rearrangement uses TRBV5-6 and TRBJ1-2; maybe TRBD1 (5 bases). Germline CDR1 SGHDT, CDR2 YYEEEE. This CDR3 has 15 residues. Trimming removed 0 bases at V and 8 bases at J, with 17 bases between. CDR3 DNA: TGTGCCAGCAGCTTGGTCGCAGGGACGGGAATGGGCTACACCTTC. Protein sequence: CASSLVAGTGMGYTF.

The chain has TRBV7-2 and TRBJ2-1; no reliable D call. This CDR3 comprises 15 residues. V was cut by 1 base and J by 4 bases, with 11 bases left in between. Germline values: CDR1 SGHTA, CDR2 FQGNSA. CDR3 loop: CASSLGPPGYNEQFF. CDR3 DNA sequence: TGTGCCAGCAGCTTAGGTCCTCCCGGGTACAATGAGCAGTTCTTC.

This clonotype was recorded a few times. The V gene is TRBV7-9, the J gene TRBJ1-2, with TRBD1 identical over 7 bases. Trimming at V came to 8 bases and at J to 8 bases, leaving 5 bases not matched to a gene. The CDR3 is 11 residues long. Germline assignment: CDR1 SEHNR and CDR2 FQNEAQ (reference sequence). CDR3 nucleotide sequence: TGTGCCAGCCTTACAGGGGACGGCTACACCTTC. This codes for CASLTGDGYTF.

V usage is TRBV7-2 and J usage is TRBJ2-1, with a possible D match to TRBD2 (6 bases). This CDR3 contains 17 residues. V was trimmed by 0 bases and J by 7 bases, leaving 19 bases between them. CDR1 and CDR2 (germline): SGHTA, FQGNSA. CDR3 residues: CASSLALYGGLGNEQFF. The CDR3 DNA follows: TGTGCCAGCAGCTTAGCGCTGTACGGAGGGCTAGGAAATGAGCAGTTCTTC.

This chain connects TRBV3-1 to TRBJ1-1; no reliable D call. The ends were cut back, 0 bases at V and 11 bases at J, with 13 bases in the middle. The CDR3 sequence is 13 residues long. Germline CDR1 reads LGHDT; CDR2 reads YNNKEL (reference sequence). The CDR3 reads CASSQDAGQKAFF. The CDR3 DNA reads as TGTGCCAGCAGCCAAGATGCGGGCCAGAAGGCTTTCTTT.

This clonotype was counted between two and nine times. The genes are TRBV6-2 or TRBV6-3 and TRBJ2-7; tentative D call: TRBD1 (6 bases). Trimming shortened V by 4 bases and J by 0 bases, and 25 bases separated the two germline ends. There are 19 residues in the CDR3. Germline V gives CDR1 MNHEY, CDR2 SVGEGT. The CDR3 DNA reads as TGTGCCAGCAGTTCCTTGAGGACAGATCTACAAACGTCCTCCTACGAGCAGTACTTC. Translated, it gives CASSSLRTDLQTSSYEQYF.

The chain links TRBV12-3 or TRBV12-4 to TRBJ2-1, with 9 bases matching TRBD2. The junction had 7 bases not matched to a gene; V was cut back by 5 bases and J by 5 bases. The CDR3 is 15 residues long. The CDR3 sequence is CASSRAGGENNEQFF. The CDR3 DNA is TGTGCCAGCAGTCGAGCGGGAGGAGAGAACAATGAGCAGTTCTTC.

The V call is TRBV20-1, the J call TRBJ1-1; D remains unclear. The V end was cut by 3 bases, the J end by 5 bases, with 13 bases between. The CDR3 contains 13 residues. The germline CDR1 and CDR2 sequences are DFQATT and SNEGSKA (reference sequence). CDR3 nucleotide sequence: TGCAGTGCTAGTCTCGATTGGGGAACTGAAGCTTTCTTT. Translating gives CSASLDWGTEAFF.

This sequence joins TRBV20-1 and TRBJ1-1; 7 bases line up with TRBD1. CDR3 length: 13 amino acids. The junction had 11 bases not matched to a gene; V was cut back by 6 bases and J by 7 bases. CDR1 DFQATT and CDR2 SNEGSKA come from the germline V gene (reference sequence). The CDR3 DNA follows: TGCAGTGCAGATCGGACAGGCCGCTTTGAAGCTTTCTTT. It codes for CSADRTGRFEAFF.

There are a few counts of this clonotype. J is TRBJ1-2 and V is TRBV11-2, with TRBD1 as a possible D gene (6 bases). The V end lost 6 bases, the J end lost 4 bases, and 18 bases lay between the germline ends. This CDR3 has 15 residues. CDR1 and CDR2 from the germline V gene are SGHAT and FQNNGV. This CDR3 is CASSTSGESPYGYTF. The CDR3 nucleotides are TGTGCCAGCAGTACTTCAGGGGAATCCCCCTATGGCTACACCTTC. The full variable domain, rest sourced from reference TRBV11-2 and TRBJ1-2, is EAGVAQSPRYKIIEKRQSVAFWCNPISGHATLYWYQQILGQGPKLLIQFQNNGVVDDSQLPKDRFSAERLKGVDSTLKIQPAKLEDSAVYLCASSTSGESPYGYTFGSGTRLTVV.